The rows below give T cell receptor beta chains drawn from one sample of a study of T-cell reconstitution after alpha-beta-depleted transplantation in children. MiXCR was run by TCRdb on the PCR reads, yielding one entry per CDR3 protein. The sample consists of a few hundred thousand distinct CDR3 sequences, around 16% of them appearing once. Material: PBMCs, mostly from graft donor cells, obtained 360 days after TCRalphabeta/CD19-depleted stem cell transplant. Receptors originate from a boy under two years old who had a stem cell transplant for Wiskott-Aldrich syndrome, so the T cells may come from the graft donor. CDR3s include the opening cysteine and the closing phenylalanine or tryptophan. The order of the fields is J gene, clone size, V gene, D gene, CDR3 length, CDR3 protein, CDR3 DNA. The D gene is left open where the match is weak. Size tells how often a clone was seen (once, few, many) or the class of an expanded clone, and some rows leave it out.

j_gene: TRBJ2-1; abundance: -; v_gene: TRBV20-1; d_gene: -; len: 14; CDR3aa: CSARGEHSYNEQFF; CDR3nt: TGCAGTGCTAGAGGGGAACACTCCTACAATGAGCAGTTCTTC
j_gene: TRBJ1-5; abundance: few; v_gene: TRBV24-1; d_gene: -; len: 14; CDR3aa: CASPPARHKWPQHF; CDR3nt: TGTGCCTCACCACCGGCCAGGCACAAATGGCCCCAGCATTTT
j_gene: TRBJ2-1; abundance: -; v_gene: TRBV29-1; d_gene: -; len: 12; CDR3aa: CSVEITYNEQFF; CDR3nt: TGCAGCGTTGAGATAACTTACAATGAGCAGTTCTTC
j_gene: TRBJ2-7; abundance: -; v_gene: TRBV7-8; d_gene: TRBD1; len: 13; CDR3aa: CASSLESRQGVYF; CDR3nt: TGTGCCAGCAGCTTAGAATCCAGACAGGGGGTGTACTTC
j_gene: TRBJ1-2; abundance: few; v_gene: TRBV12-3/TRBV12-4; d_gene: -; len: 14; CDR3aa: CASSPRTAGNGYTF; CDR3nt: TGTGCCAGCAGTCCAAGGACCGCTGGAAATGGCTACACCTTC
j_gene: TRBJ1-2; abundance: few; v_gene: TRBV2; d_gene: -; len: 13; CDR3aa: CASKQGSIYGYTF; CDR3nt: TGTGCCAGCAAACAGGGCAGCATCTATGGCTACACCTTC
j_gene: TRBJ2-1; abundance: -; v_gene: TRBV12-3/TRBV12-4; d_gene: -; len: 11; CDR3aa: CASSSPGEQFF; CDR3nt: TGTGCCAGCAGCTCCCCAGGGGAGCAGTTCTTC
j_gene: TRBJ2-7; abundance: few; v_gene: TRBV20-1; d_gene: -; len: 12; CDR3aa: CSVPTGDGGQYF; CDR3nt: TGCAGTGTTCCGACCGGTGATGGGGGGCAGTACTTC
j_gene: TRBJ2-3; abundance: -; v_gene: TRBV4-1; d_gene: TRBD2; len: 22; CDR3aa: CASSHWRQIGGTSGRSTDTQYF; CDR3nt: TGCGCCAGCAGCCACTGGAGACAGATAGGAGGGACTAGCGGGAGGAGCACAGATACGCAGTATTTT
j_gene: TRBJ1-2; abundance: few; v_gene: TRBV2; d_gene: -; len: 14; CDR3aa: CASSGAGTNYGYTF; CDR3nt: TGTGCCAGCAGTGGGGCAGGGACTAACTATGGCTACACCTTC
j_gene: TRBJ2-1; abundance: -; v_gene: TRBV5-5; d_gene: -; len: 13; CDR3aa: CASSFAGPNEQFF; CDR3nt: TGTGCCAGCAGCTTTGCGGGCCCCAATGAGCAGTTCTTC
j_gene: TRBJ2-5; abundance: -; v_gene: TRBV3-1; d_gene: -; len: 14; CDR3aa: CASRPWAPQETQYF; CDR3nt: TGTGCCAGCAGACCCTGGGCCCCTCAAGAGACCCAGTACTTC
j_gene: TRBJ2-1; abundance: few; v_gene: TRBV3-1; d_gene: -; len: 15; CDR3aa: CASSPQGRGYNEQFF; CDR3nt: TGTGCCAGCAGCCCTCAAGGTAGGGGCTACAATGAGCAGTTCTTC
j_gene: TRBJ2-3; abundance: -; v_gene: TRBV18; d_gene: -; len: 13; CDR3aa: CASRGYGTDTQYF; CDR3nt: TGTGCCAGCCGGGGGTACGGCACAGATACGCAGTATTTT
j_gene: TRBJ2-7; abundance: few; v_gene: TRBV25-1; d_gene: -; len: 13; CDR3aa: CASSEIGVYEQYF; CDR3nt: TGTGCCAGCAGTGAAATAGGAGTTTACGAGCAGTACTTC
j_gene: TRBJ2-7; abundance: -; v_gene: TRBV5-1; d_gene: TRBD1; len: 15; CDR3aa: CASSSSRDRAYEQYF; CDR3nt: TGCGCCAGCAGCTCGAGCCGGGACAGGGCCTACGAGCAGTACTTC
j_gene: TRBJ2-5; abundance: -; v_gene: TRBV27; d_gene: TRBD2; len: 15; CDR3aa: CASSPRDYLEETQYF; CDR3nt: TGTGCCAGCAGTCCTAGGGACTACCTCGAAGAGACCCAGTACTTC
j_gene: TRBJ1-2; abundance: few; v_gene: TRBV24-1; d_gene: -; len: 11; CDR3aa: CATEGGYGYTF; CDR3nt: TGTGCCACCGAGGGTGGCTATGGCTACACCTTC
j_gene: TRBJ2-1; abundance: few; v_gene: TRBV27; d_gene: TRBD1; len: 17; CDR3aa: CASSFLRGQGSYNEQFF; CDR3nt: TGTGCCAGCAGTTTCCTGCGGGGACAGGGAAGCTACAATGAGCAGTTCTTC
j_gene: TRBJ2-7; abundance: -; v_gene: TRBV4-2; d_gene: TRBD2; len: 15; CDR3aa: CASSLSGVPSYEQYF; CDR3nt: TGTGCCAGCAGCCTGAGCGGGGTCCCCTCCTACGAGCAGTACTTC
j_gene: TRBJ2-1; abundance: many; v_gene: TRBV10-3; d_gene: TRBD2; len: 12; CDR3aa: CATSGTYNEQFF; CDR3nt: TGTGCCACTAGCGGCACCTACAATGAGCAGTTCTTC
j_gene: TRBJ2-1; abundance: -; v_gene: TRBV6-1; d_gene: -; len: 16; CDR3aa: CASSRSRKGLYNEQFF; CDR3nt: TGTGCCAGCAGCCGCAGCCGAAAGGGACTGTACAATGAGCAGTTCTTC
j_gene: TRBJ1-5; abundance: -; v_gene: TRBV10-1; d_gene: -; len: 12; CDR3aa: CAIPDWNQPQHF; CDR3nt: TGCGCCATCCCTGATTGGAATCAGCCCCAGCATTTT
j_gene: TRBJ2-4; abundance: few; v_gene: TRBV2; d_gene: -; len: 15; CDR3aa: CASSDFSLAKNIQYF; CDR3nt: TGTGCCAGCAGTGATTTCTCGCTAGCCAAAAACATTCAGTACTTC
j_gene: TRBJ2-7; abundance: many; v_gene: TRBV10-3; d_gene: -; len: 13; CDR3aa: CAIQGQPENEQYF; CDR3nt: TGTGCCATCCAAGGGCAGCCAGAAAACGAGCAGTACTTC
j_gene: TRBJ2-2; abundance: -; v_gene: TRBV5-1; d_gene: -; len: 16; CDR3aa: CASTPRTSANTGELFF; CDR3nt: TGCGCCAGCACCCCCCGTACGTCCGCGAACACCGGGGAGCTGTTTTTT
j_gene: TRBJ1-1; abundance: -; v_gene: TRBV29-1; d_gene: TRBD1; len: 13; CDR3aa: CSVGRTGFTEAFF; CDR3nt: TGCAGCGTCGGGCGGACAGGGTTCACTGAAGCTTTCTTT
j_gene: TRBJ2-7; abundance: many; v_gene: TRBV10-3; d_gene: -; len: 15; CDR3aa: CAISELGGRSDEQYF; CDR3nt: TGTGCCATCAGTGAGTTAGGAGGGAGGTCGGACGAGCAGTACTTC
j_gene: TRBJ2-5; abundance: -; v_gene: TRBV10-1; d_gene: -; len: 13; CDR3aa: CASSRLPQETQYF; CDR3nt: TGCGCCAGCAGTCGCCTGCCCCAAGAGACCCAGTACTTC
j_gene: TRBJ2-1; abundance: few; v_gene: TRBV12-5; d_gene: TRBD1; len: 14; CDR3aa: CASGLGQGNNEQFF; CDR3nt: TGTGCTAGTGGTTTGGGACAGGGGAACAATGAGCAGTTCTTC
j_gene: TRBJ2-6; abundance: few; v_gene: TRBV4-2; d_gene: -; len: 22; CDR3aa: CASSRLRFSSGATDSGANVLTF; CDR3nt: TGTGCCAGCAGCCGTCTCCGGTTCTCGTCGGGGGCCACCGACTCTGGGGCCAACGTCCTGACTTTC
j_gene: TRBJ2-5; abundance: few; v_gene: TRBV29-1; d_gene: TRBD1; len: 13; CDR3aa: CSVLRSGGETQYF; CDR3nt: TGCAGCGTCTTAAGGTCAGGGGGAGAGACCCAGTACTTC
j_gene: TRBJ2-7; abundance: few; v_gene: TRBV19; d_gene: -; len: 12; CDR3aa: CASSMGGSEQYF; CDR3nt: TGTGCCAGTAGTATGGGAGGTAGCGAGCAGTACTTC
j_gene: TRBJ1-5; abundance: -; v_gene: TRBV20-1; d_gene: TRBD1; len: 14; CDR3aa: CSAPGTGGNQPQHF; CDR3nt: TGCAGTGCTCCCGGGACAGGGGGTAATCAGCCCCAGCATTTT
j_gene: TRBJ2-5; abundance: -; v_gene: TRBV6-1; d_gene: TRBD1; len: 14; CDR3aa: CASSRQGRGETQYF; CDR3nt: TGTGCCAGCAGCCGACAGGGTAGAGGAGAGACCCAGTACTTC
j_gene: TRBJ2-7; abundance: -; v_gene: TRBV28; d_gene: TRBD1; len: 16; CDR3aa: CASSLYRTGVGSEQYF; CDR3nt: TGTGCCAGCAGTTTATACAGGACAGGGGTTGGAAGCGAGCAGTACTTC
j_gene: TRBJ1-5; abundance: -; v_gene: TRBV9; d_gene: -; len: 15; CDR3aa: CASSVGGASNQPQHF; CDR3nt: TGTGCCAGCAGCGTAGGGGGAGCCAGCAATCAGCCCCAGCATTTT
j_gene: TRBJ1-4; abundance: -; v_gene: TRBV4-1; d_gene: -; len: 14; CDR3aa: CASSRWQPGEKLFF; CDR3nt: TGCGCCAGCAGCCGCTGGCAGCCAGGGGAAAAACTGTTTTTT
j_gene: TRBJ2-3; abundance: -; v_gene: TRBV11-2; d_gene: TRBD2; len: 19; CDR3aa: CASSLVTSGTRGLTDTQYF; CDR3nt: TGTGCCAGCAGCTTAGTTACTAGCGGGACTAGGGGGCTCACAGATACGCAGTATTTT
j_gene: TRBJ2-1; abundance: few; v_gene: TRBV14; d_gene: -; len: 15; CDR3aa: CASSQELAYYNEQFF; CDR3nt: TGTGCCAGCAGCCAAGAGCTAGCTTATTACAATGAGCAGTTCTTC
j_gene: TRBJ2-3; abundance: -; v_gene: TRBV30; d_gene: TRBD1; len: 15; CDR3aa: CAWSQGQLSLNTQYF; CDR3nt: TGTGCCTGGAGTCAGGGACAGCTCTCTCTCAATACGCAGTATTTT